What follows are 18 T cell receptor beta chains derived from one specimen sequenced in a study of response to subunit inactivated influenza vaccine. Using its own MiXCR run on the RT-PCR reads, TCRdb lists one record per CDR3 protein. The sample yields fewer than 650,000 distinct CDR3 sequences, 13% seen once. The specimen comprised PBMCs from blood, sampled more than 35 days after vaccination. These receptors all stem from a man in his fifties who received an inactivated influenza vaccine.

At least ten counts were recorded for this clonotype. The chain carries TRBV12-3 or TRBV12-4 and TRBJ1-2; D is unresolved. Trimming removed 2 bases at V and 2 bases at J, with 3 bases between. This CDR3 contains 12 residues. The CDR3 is CASSLQNYGYTF. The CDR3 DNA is TGTGCCAGCAGTTTACAGAACTATGGCTACACCTTC.

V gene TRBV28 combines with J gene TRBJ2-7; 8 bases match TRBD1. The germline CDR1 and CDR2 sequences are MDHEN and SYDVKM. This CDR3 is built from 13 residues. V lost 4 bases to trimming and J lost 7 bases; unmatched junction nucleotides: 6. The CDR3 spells CASSWAGQGEQYF. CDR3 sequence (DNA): TGTGCCAGCAGTTGGGCAGGACAGGGTGAGCAGTACTTC.

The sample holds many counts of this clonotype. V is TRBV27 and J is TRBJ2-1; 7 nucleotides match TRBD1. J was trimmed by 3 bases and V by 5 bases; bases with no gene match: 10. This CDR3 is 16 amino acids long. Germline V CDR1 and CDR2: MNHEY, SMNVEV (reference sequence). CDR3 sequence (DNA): TGTGCCAGCAGTACCCTGACAGGGAACCTCTACAATGAGCAGTTCTTC. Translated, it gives CASSTLTGNLYNEQFF.

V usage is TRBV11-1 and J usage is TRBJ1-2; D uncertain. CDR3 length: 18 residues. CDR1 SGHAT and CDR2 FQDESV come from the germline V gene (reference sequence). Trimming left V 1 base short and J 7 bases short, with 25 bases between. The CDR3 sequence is CASSLGDGPMIYFSGYTF. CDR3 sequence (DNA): TGTGCCAGCAGCTTAGGTGACGGGCCGATGATCTATTTTAGTGGCTACACCTTC.

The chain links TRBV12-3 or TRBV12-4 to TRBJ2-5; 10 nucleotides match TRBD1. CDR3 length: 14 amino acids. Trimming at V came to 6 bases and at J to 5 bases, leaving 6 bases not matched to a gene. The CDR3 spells CASSRDRGLETQYF. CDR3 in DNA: TGTGCCAGCAGCCGGGACAGGGGATTGGAGACCCAGTACTTC.

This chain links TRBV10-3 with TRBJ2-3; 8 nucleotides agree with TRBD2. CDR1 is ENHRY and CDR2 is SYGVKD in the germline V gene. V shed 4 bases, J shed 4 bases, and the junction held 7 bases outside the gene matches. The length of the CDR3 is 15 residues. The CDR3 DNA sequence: TGTGCCATCAGTGGAGCGGGAGTCCTCGCAGATACGCAGTATTTT. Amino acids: CAISGAGVLADTQYF.

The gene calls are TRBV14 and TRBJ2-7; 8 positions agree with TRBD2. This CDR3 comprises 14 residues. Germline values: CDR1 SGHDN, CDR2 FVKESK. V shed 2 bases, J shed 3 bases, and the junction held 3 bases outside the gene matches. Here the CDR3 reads CASSQSGGDYEQYF. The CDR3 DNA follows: TGTGCCAGCAGCCAATCCGGGGGGGACTACGAGCAGTACTTC.

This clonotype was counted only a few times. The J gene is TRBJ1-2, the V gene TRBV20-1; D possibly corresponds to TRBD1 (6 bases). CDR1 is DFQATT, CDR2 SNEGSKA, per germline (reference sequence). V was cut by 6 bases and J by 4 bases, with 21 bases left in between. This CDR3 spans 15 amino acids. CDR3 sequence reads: CSASDRSSHTYGYTF. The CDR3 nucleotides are TGCAGTGCCTCCGACAGGAGTTCTCACACCTATGGCTACACCTTC.

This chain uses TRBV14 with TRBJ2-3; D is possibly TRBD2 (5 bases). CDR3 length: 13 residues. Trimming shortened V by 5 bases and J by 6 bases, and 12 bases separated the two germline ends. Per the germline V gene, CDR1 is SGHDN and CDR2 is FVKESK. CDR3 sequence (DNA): TGTGCCAGCAGCTCGGGGAATTTCGATACGCAGTATTTT. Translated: CASSSGNFDTQYF.

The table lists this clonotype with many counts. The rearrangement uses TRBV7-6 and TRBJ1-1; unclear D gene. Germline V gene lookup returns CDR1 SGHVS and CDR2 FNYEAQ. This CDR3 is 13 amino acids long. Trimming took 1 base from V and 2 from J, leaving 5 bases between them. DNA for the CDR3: TGTGCCAGCAGCTTAGACCGAAACACTGAAGCTTTCTTT. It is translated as CASSLDRNTEAFF. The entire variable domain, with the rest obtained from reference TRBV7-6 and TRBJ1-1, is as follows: GAGVSQSPRYKVTKRGQDVALRCDPISGHVSLYWYRQALGQGPEFLTYFNYEAQQDKSGLPNDRFSAERPEGSISTLTIQRTEQRDSAMYRCASSLDRNTEAFFGQGTRLTVV.

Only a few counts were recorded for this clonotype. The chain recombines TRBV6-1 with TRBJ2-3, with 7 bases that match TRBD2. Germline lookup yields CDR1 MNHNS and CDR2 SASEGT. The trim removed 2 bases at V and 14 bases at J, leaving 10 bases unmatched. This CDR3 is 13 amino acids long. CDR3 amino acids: CASSERGLAVRYF. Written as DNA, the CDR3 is TGTGCCAGCAGTGAACGTGGGCTAGCGGTACGGTATTTT.

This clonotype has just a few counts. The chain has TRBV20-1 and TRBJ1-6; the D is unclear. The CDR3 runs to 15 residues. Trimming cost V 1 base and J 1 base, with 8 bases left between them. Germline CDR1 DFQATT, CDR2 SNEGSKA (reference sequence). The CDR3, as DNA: TGCAGTGCTAGAGGGAAGGGATCCTATAATTCACCCCTCCACTTT. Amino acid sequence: CSARGKGSYNSPLHF.

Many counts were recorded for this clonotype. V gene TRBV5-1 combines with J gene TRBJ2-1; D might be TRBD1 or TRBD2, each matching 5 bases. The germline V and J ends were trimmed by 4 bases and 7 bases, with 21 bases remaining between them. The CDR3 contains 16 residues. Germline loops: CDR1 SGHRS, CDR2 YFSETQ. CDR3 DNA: TGCGCCAGCAGCGGGGGATTGGCGACAACGGGGAATGAGCAGTTCTTC. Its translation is CASSGGLATTGNEQFF. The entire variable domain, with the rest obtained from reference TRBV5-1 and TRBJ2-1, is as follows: KAGVTQTPRYLIKTRGQQVTLSCSPISGHRSVSWYQQTPGQGLQFLFEYFSETQRNKGNFPGRFSGRQFSNSRSEMNVSTLELGDSALYLCASSGGLATTGNEQFFGPGTRLTVL.

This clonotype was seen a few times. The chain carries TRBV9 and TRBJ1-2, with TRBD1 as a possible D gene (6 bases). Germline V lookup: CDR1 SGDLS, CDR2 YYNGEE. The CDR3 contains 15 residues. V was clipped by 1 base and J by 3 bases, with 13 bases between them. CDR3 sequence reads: CASSVTTGKDYGYTF. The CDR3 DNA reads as TGTGCCAGCAGCGTAACCACAGGGAAGGACTATGGCTACACCTTC.

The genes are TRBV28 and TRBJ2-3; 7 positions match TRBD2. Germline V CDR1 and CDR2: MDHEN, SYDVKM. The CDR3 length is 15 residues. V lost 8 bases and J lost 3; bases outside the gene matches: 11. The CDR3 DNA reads TGTGCCAGCCTTACACCAGCGGGGCGTACAGATACGCAGTATTTT. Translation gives CASLTPAGRTDTQYF.

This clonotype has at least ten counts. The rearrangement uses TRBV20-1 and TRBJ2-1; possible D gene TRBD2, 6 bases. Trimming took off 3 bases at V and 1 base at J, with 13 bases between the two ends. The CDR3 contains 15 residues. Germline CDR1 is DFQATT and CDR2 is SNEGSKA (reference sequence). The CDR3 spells CSASGRLASYNEQFF. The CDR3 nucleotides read TGCAGTGCTAGCGGTCGGCTAGCGTCCTACAATGAGCAGTTCTTC.

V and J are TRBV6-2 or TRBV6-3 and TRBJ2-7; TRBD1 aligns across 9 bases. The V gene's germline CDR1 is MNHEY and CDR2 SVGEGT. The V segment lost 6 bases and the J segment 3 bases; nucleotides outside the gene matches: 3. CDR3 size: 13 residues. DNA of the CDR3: TGTGCCAGCAGAGCGACAGGGGGCTACGAGCAGTACTTC. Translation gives CASRATGGYEQYF.

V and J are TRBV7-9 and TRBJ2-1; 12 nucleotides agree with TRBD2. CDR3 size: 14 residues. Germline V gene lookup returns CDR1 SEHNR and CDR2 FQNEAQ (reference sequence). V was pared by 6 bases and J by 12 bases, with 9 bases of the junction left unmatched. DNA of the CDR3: TGTGCCAGCAGTTCTGGACTAGCGGGACGGGGGCAGTTCTTC. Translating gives CASSSGLAGRGQFF.